The next 6 T cell receptor beta chains were all read from a single sample in a study of identical twins. A single record per CDR3 protein comes from TCRdb applying MiXCR to the 5' RACE reads. The sample holds hundreds of thousands of distinct CDR3 sequences, roughly 7% seen once. These records were also assigned to another study, of yellow fever vaccine responses in identical twins.

Sequencing was carried out using memory (CD45RO+) T cells sorted from blood. The source is a woman aged 18-29 years in good health.

This clonotype was picked up many times. One junction end does not reproduce the germline sequence, and a read error may be involved. The chain couples TRBV2 to TRBJ2-7; no clear D gene. Germline V gene data show CDR1 as SNHLY and CDR2 as FYNNEI. This CDR3 contains 12 residues. CDR3 DNA: TGTGCCAGCAGGGAAGTGGGGTACGAGCAGTACTTC. Translated: CASREVGYEQYF. Combining the CDR3 with reference TRBV2 and TRBJ2-7 gives the whole variable domain EPEVTQTPSHQVTQMGQEVILRCVPISNHLYFYWYRQILGQKVEFLVSFYNNEISEKSEIFDDQFSVERPDGSNFTLKIRSTKLEDSAMYFCASREVGYEQYFGPGTRLTVT.

In this sample, this clonotype turned up a few times. The rearrangement joins TRBV29-1 to TRBJ2-1; D may be TRBD2 (5 bases). The germline gives CDR1 SQVTM, CDR2 ANQGSEA. V lost 0 bases and J 9 bases, leaving 9 bases between the germline ends. The CDR3 totals 12 residues. The CDR3 is CSVEETRIEQFF. In DNA, the CDR3 is TGCAGCGTTGAAGAAACTAGAATTGAGCAGTTCTTC.

At least ten counts were recorded for this clonotype. This chain links TRBV12-3 or TRBV12-4 with TRBJ1-3; D call uncertain. CDR3 size: 14 residues. Trimming shortened V by 0 bases and J by 0 bases, and 3 bases separated the two germline ends. CDR3 region: CASSLAVSGNTIYF. The CDR3, as DNA: TGTGCCAGCAGTTTAGCTGTCTCTGGAAACACCATATATTTT.

This clonotype was seen repeatedly, ten times or more. This chain connects TRBV7-2 to TRBJ1-1, with 7 positions matching TRBD1. The CDR3 contains 16 residues. V lost 4 bases to trimming and J lost 0 bases; unmatched junction nucleotides: 8. Looked up from germline, CDR1 is SGHTA and CDR2 is FQGNSA. The CDR3 is CASSYRGGRLNTEAFF. CDR3 nucleotides: TGTGCCAGCAGCTACAGGGGAGGTCGGCTGAACACTGAAGCTTTCTTT.

Ten or more counts support this clonotype. The chain links TRBV4-2 to TRBJ2-7, with TRBD2 matching over 11 bases. Germline V gives CDR1 LGHNA, CDR2 YNFKEQ. The CDR3 runs to 15 residues. V trimming: 3 bases; J trimming: 5 bases; junction bases outside the gene matches: 6. CDR3 region: CASSQELAGVDEQYF. The CDR3 DNA reads as TGTGCCAGCAGCCAGGAACTAGCGGGAGTTGACGAGCAGTACTTC.

The V and J genes are TRBV3-1 and TRBJ1-6; D unclear. Trimming took off 8 bases at V and 5 bases at J, with 16 bases between the two ends. This CDR3 region has 15 residues. CDR1 is LGHDT and CDR2 is YNNKEL in the germline V gene (reference sequence). CDR3 in DNA: TGTGCCAGCCAATCTGTCGGGCAGAATAATTCACCCCTCCACTTT. It is translated as CASQSVGQNNSPLHF.